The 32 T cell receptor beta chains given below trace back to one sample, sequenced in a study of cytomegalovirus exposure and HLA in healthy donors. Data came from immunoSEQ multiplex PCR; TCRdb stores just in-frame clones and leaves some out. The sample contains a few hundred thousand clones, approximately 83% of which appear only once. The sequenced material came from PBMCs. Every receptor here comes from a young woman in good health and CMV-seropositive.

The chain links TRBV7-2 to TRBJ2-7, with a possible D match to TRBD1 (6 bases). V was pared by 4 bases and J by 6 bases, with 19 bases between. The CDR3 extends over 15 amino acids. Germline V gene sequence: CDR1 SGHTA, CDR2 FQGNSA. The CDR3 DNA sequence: TGTGCCAGCAGCTCCAAAGTAGTAAACAGGGTCGAGCAGTACTTC. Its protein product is CASSSKVVNRVEQYF.

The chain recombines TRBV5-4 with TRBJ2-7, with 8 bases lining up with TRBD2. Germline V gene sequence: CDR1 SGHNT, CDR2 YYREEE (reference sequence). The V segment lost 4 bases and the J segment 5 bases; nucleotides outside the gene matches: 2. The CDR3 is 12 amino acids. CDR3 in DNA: TGTGCCAGCAGCCCTAGCGGGCACGAGCAGTACTTC. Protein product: CASSPSGHEQYF.

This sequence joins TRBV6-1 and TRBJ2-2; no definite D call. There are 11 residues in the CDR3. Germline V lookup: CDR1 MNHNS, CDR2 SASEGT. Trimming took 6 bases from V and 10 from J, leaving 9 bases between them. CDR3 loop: CASRDGKELFF. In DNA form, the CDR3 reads TGTGCCAGCAGGGACGGCAAGGAGCTGTTTTTT.

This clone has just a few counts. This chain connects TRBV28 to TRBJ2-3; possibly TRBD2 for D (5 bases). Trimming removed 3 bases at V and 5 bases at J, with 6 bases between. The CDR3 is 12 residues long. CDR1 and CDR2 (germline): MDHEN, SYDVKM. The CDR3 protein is CASSFGIDTQYF. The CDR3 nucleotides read TGTGCCAGCAGTTTCGGGATAGATACGCAGTATTTT.

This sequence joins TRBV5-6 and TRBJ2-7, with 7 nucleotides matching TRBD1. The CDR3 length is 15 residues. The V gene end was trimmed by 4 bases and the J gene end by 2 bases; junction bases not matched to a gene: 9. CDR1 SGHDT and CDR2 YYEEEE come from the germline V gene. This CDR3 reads CASSRGQMGAYEQYF. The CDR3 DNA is TGTGCCAGCAGCAGGGGACAGATGGGAGCCTACGAGCAGTACTTC. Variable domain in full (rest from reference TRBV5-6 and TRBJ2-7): DAGVTQSPTHLIKTRGQQVTLRCSPKSGHDTVSWYQQALGQGPQFIFQYYEEEERQRGNFPDRFSGHQFPNYSSELNVNALLLGDSALYLCASSRGQMGAYEQYFGPGTRLTVT.

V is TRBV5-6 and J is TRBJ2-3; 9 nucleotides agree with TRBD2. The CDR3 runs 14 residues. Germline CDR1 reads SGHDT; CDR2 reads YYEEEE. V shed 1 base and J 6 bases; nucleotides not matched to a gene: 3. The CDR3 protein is CASSLWLAGDTQYF. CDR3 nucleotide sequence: TGTGCCAGCAGCTTGTGGCTAGCGGGGGATACGCAGTATTTT.

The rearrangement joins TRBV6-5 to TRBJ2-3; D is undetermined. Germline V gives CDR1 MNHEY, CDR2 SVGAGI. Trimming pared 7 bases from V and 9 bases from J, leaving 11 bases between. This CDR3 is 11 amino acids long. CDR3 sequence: CASTDAETQYF. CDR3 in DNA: TGTGCCAGCACGGACGCCGAAACGCAGTATTTT.

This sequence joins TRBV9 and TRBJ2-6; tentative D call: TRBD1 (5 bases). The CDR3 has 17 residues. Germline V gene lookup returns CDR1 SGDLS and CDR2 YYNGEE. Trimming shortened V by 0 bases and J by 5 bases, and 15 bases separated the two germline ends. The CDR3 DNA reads TGTGCCAGCAGCGTAGCCCAACTAACGGACAGGGCCAACGTCCTGACTTTC. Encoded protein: CASSVAQLTDRANVLTF.

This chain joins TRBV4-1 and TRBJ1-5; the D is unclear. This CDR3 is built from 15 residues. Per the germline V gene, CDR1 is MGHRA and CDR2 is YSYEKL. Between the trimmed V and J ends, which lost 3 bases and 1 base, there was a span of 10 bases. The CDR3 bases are TGCGCCAGCAGCCATCCCGACACGAGCAATCAGCCCCAGCATTTT. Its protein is CASSHPDTSNQPQHF.

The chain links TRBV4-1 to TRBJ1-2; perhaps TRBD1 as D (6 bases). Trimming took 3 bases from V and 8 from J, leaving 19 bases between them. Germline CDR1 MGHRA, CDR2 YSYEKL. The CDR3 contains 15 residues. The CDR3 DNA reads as TGCGCCAGCAGCCATTCGCCGGGGGCGGCTAACGGCTACACCTTC. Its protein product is CASSHSPGAANGYTF.

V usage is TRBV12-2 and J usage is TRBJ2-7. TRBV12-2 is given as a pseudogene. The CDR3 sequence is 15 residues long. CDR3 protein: CASRLAIPNRYEQYF. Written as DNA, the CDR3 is TGTGCAAGTCGCTTAGCGATTCCAAACCGATACGAGCAGTACTTC.

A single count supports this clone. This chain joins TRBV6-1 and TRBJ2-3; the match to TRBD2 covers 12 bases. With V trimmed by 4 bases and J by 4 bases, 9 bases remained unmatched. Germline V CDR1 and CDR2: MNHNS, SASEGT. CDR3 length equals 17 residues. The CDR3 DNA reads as TGTGCCAGCAGTGCCCAGACTAGCGGGAGTAGTGCAGATACGCAGTATTTT. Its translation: CASSAQTSGSSADTQYF.

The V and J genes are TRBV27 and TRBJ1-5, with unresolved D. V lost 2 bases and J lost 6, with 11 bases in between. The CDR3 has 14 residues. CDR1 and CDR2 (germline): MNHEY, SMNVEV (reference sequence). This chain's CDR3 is CASSLKVGFQPQHF. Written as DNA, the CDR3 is TGTGCCAGCAGTTTAAAGGTGGGGTTTCAGCCCCAGCATTTT.

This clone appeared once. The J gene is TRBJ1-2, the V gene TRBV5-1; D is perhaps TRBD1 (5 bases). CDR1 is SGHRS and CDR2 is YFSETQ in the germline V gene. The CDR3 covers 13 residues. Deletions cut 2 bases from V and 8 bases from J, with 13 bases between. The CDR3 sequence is CASSFQGFRGYTF. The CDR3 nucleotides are TGCGCCAGCAGCTTCCAGGGCTTTCGGGGCTACACCTTC.

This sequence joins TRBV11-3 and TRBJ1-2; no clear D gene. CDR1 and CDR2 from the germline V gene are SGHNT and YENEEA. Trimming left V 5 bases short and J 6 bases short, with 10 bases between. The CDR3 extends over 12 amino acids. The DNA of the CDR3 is TGTGCCAGCAGCCATCGGACTGATGGCTACACCTTC. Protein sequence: CASSHRTDGYTF.

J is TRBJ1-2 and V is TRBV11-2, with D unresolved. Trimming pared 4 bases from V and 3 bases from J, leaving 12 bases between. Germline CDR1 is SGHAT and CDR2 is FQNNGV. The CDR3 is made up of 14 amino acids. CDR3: CASSSIRRDYGYTF. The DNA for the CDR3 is TGTGCCAGCAGCTCTATACGACGGGACTATGGCTACACCTTC.

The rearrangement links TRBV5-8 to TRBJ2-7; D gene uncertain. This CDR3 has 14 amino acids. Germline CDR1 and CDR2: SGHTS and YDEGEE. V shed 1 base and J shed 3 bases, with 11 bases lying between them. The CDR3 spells CASSLSVRDYEQYF. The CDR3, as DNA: TGTGCCAGCAGCTTGAGCGTCCGAGACTACGAGCAGTACTTC.

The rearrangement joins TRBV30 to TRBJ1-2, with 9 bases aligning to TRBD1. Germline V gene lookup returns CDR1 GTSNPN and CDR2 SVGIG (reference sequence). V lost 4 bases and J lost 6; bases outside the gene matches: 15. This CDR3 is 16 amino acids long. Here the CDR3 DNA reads TGTGCCTGGATACCGGGACAGGGATTATGGGGGAATGGCTACACCTTC. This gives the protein CAWIPGQGLWGNGYTF.

CDR3 protein: CAWSAGLQGANYGYTF. DNA of the CDR3: TGTGCCTGGAGTGCCGGGCTTCAGGGGGCTAACTATGGCTACACCTTC. The genes are TRBV30 and TRBJ1-2; 7 bases are shared with TRBD1. The CDR3 runs to 16 residues. After removal of 1 base from V and 0 bases from J, the junction contained 8 bases not matched to a gene. CDR1 and CDR2 (germline): GTSNPN, SVGIG (reference sequence).

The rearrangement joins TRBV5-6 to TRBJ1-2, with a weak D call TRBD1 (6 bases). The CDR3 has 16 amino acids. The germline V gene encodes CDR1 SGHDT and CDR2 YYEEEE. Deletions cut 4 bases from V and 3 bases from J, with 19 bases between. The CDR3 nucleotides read TGTGCCAGCAGCCCCGAAAAGGGGGAGGGTTACTATGGCTACACCTTC. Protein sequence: CASSPEKGEGYYGYTF.

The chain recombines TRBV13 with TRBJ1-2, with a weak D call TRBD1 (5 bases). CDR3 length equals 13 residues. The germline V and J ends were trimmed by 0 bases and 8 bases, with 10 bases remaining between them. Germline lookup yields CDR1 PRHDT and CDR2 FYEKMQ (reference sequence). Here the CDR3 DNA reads TGTGCCAGCAGCTTAGGGCAGGGCCAGGGCTACACCTTC. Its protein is CASSLGQGQGYTF.

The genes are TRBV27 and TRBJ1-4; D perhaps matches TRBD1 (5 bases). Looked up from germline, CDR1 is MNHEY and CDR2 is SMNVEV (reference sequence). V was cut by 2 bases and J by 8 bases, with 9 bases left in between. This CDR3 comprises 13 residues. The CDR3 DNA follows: TGTGCCAGCAGTTTACTCGGGGACGAAAAACTGTTTTTT. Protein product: CASSLLGDEKLFF.

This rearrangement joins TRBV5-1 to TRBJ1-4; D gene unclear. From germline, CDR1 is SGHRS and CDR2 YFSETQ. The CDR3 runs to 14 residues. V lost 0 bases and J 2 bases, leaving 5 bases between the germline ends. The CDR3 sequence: CASSLGSTNEKLFF. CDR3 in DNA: TGCGCCAGCAGCTTGGGTAGCACTAATGAAAAACTGTTTTTT.

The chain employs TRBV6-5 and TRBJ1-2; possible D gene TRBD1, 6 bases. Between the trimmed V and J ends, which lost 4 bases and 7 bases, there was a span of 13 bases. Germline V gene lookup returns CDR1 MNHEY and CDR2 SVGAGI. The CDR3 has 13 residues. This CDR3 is CASSSPPGVGYTF. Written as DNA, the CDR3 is TGTGCCAGCAGTTCCCCACCAGGGGTTGGCTACACCTTC.

CDR3 region: CASSLEGATEAFF. CDR3 nucleotide sequence: TGTGCCAGCAGCTTAGAAGGGGCGACTGAAGCTTTCTTT. V is TRBV5-5 and J is TRBJ1-1, with a possible D match to TRBD1 (5 bases). This CDR3 contains 13 residues. Germline CDR1 is SGHKS and CDR2 is YYEKEE (reference sequence). Trimming pared 2 bases from V and 5 bases from J, leaving 10 bases between.

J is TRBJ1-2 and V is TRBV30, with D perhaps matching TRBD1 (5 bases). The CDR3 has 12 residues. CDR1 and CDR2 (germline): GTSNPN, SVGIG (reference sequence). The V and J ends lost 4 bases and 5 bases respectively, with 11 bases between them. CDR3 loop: CAWTTGYYGYTF. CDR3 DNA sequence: TGTGCCTGGACTACAGGATATTATGGCTACACCTTC.

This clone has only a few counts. CDR3 amino acids: CASSPGGNNEQFF. The DNA for the CDR3 is TGCGCCAGCAGCCCTGGGGGCAACAATGAGCAGTTCTTC. The rearrangement links TRBV10-2 to TRBJ2-1; D perhaps matches TRBD1 (6 bases). The CDR3 runs to 13 residues. CDR1 and CDR2 from the germline V gene are WSHSY and SAAADI. V lost 6 bases to trimming and J lost 5 bases, with 11 bases between them.

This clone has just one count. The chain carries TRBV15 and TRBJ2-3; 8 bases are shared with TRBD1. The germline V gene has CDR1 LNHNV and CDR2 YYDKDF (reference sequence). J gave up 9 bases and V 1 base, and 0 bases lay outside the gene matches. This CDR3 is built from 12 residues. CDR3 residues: CATSRGTGTQYF. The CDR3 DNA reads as TGTGCCACCAGCAGAGGGACAGGGACGCAGTATTTT. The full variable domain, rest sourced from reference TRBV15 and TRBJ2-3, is DAMVIQNPRYQVTQFGKPVTLSCSQTLNHNVMYWYQQKSSQAPKLLFHYYDKDFNNEADTPDNFQSRRPNTSFCFLDIRSPGLGDTAMYLCATSRGTGTQYFGPGTRLTVL.

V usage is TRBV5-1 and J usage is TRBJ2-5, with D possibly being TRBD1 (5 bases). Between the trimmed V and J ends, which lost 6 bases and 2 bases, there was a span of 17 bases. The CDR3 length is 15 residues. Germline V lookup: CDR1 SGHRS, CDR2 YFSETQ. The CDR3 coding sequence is TGCGCCAGCAATCAGGGCAGCCACCGACAAGAGACCCAGTACTTC. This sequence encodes CASNQGSHRQETQYF.

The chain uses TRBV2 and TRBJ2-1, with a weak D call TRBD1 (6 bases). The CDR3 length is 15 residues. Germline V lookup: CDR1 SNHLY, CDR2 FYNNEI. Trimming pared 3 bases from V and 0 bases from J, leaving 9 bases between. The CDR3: CASSDRTVSYNEQFF. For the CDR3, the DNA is TGTGCCAGCAGTGACCGGACAGTCTCCTACAATGAGCAGTTCTTC.

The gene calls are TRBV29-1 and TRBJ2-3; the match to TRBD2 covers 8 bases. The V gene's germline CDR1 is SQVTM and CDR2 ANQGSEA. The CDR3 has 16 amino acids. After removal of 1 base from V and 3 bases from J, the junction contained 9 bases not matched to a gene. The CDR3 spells CSVEGILREATDTQYF. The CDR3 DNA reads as TGCAGCGTTGAAGGGATTCTGCGGGAGGCGACAGATACGCAGTATTTT.

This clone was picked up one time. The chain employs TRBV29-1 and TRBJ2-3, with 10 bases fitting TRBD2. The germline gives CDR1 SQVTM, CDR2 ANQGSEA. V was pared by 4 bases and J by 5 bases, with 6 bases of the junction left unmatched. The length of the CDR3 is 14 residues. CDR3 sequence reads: CSVVLTSGRDTQYF. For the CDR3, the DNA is TGCAGCGTTGTTTTGACTAGCGGGCGAGATACGCAGTATTTT.